The next 16 T cell receptor beta chains were all read from a single sample in a study of glioma-infiltrating T cells. Amplification of TCR alpha and beta CDR3 regions from RNA used iRepertoire nested multiplex PCR. A single record per CDR3 protein comes from TCRdb applying MiXCR to the multiplex PCR reads. The sample contains 300,000 to 400,000 distinct CDR3 sequences, about two fifths of which appear only once. Input material: glioma tissue, nonneoplastic brain tissue, or PBMCs (not recorded which). These receptors all stem from a human donor with low-grade glioma or glioblastoma, undergoing nonglioma brain surgery, or in good health (not recorded which).

The chain couples TRBV7-2 to TRBJ2-7, with 9 bases matching TRBD2. The V gene's germline CDR1 is SGHTA and CDR2 FQGNSA. V lost 7 bases to trimming and J lost 6 bases; unmatched junction nucleotides: 10. The CDR3 length is 14 residues. The CDR3 DNA reads TGTGCCAGCAAGCTAGCGGGACAGATGCTCGAGCAGTACTTC. Translating it yields CASKLAGQMLEQYF.

About this clonotype itself: A much more abundant neighbour one base away suggests this may be a read error. This CDR3 is missing its conserved last phenylalanine or tryptophan, likely due to a read error. The chain links TRBV6-1 to TRBJ2-7, with D possibly TRBD1 on 6 matching bases. V was cut by 6 bases and J by 2 bases, with 14 bases left in between. Germline V gene sequence: CDR1 MNHNS, CDR2 SASEGT. The CDR3 has 14 amino acids. CDR3 bases: TGTGCCAGCAGCTTTCTAGCAGGGGCCTACGAGCAGTACCTC. This encodes CASSFLAGAYEQYL.

For the CDR3, the DNA is TGTGCCAGCAGGATTAGCGGGACGGCCGTTTATGGCTACACCTTC. Encoded protein: CASRISGTAVYGYTF. The J gene is TRBJ1-2, the V gene TRBV2; TRBD1 is a possible D gene (5 bases). The CDR3 runs 15 residues. Per the germline V gene, CDR1 is SNHLY and CDR2 is FYNNEI. Trimming took off 6 bases at V and 5 bases at J, with 19 bases between the two ends.

The gene calls are TRBV5-1 and TRBJ2-7; either TRBD1 or TRBD2 may fit D (5 bases each). CDR3 length equals 15 residues. Trimming left V 0 bases short and J 3 bases short, with 13 bases between. Germline-derived CDR1 and CDR2 are SGHRS and YFSETQ. Here the CDR3 DNA reads TGCGCCAGCAGCTTGGTTGGGGGTTCAAACTACGAGCAGTACTTC. Residues: CASSLVGGSNYEQYF.

This clonotype was picked up many times. The V and J genes are TRBV27 and TRBJ2-1; D uncertain. This CDR3 contains 15 residues. Trimming shortened V by 2 bases and J by 3 bases, and 11 bases separated the two germline ends. CDR1 and CDR2 (germline): MNHEY, SMNVEV (reference sequence). The DNA of the CDR3 is TGTGCCAGCAGTTTAGGTGGGTGGAGCTACAATGAGCAGTTCTTC. Translating it yields CASSLGGWSYNEQFF.

This clonotype was counted once. V and J are TRBV18 and TRBJ1-1, with D possibly being TRBD1 (5 bases). Germline V lookup: CDR1 KGHSH, CDR2 LQKENI. The CDR3 extends over 14 amino acids. With 6 bases removed from V and 3 bases from J, the gap between germline ends came to 14 bases. The CDR3 sequence is CASSRSGADTEAFF. The CDR3 DNA reads TGTGCCAGCTCTCGCTCTGGGGCGGACACTGAAGCTTTCTTT.

V and J are TRBV20-1 and TRBJ2-7, with 10 bases that match TRBD1. The CDR3 is 14 residues long. CDR1 is DFQATT, CDR2 SNEGSKA, per germline (reference sequence). After removal of 5 bases from V and 2 bases from J, the junction contained 6 bases not matched to a gene. The CDR3 DNA is TGCAGTGCTGCCGGACAGGGGGTGACCTACGAGCAGTACTTC. Translation gives CSAAGQGVTYEQYF.

This clonotype was found many times. The chain links TRBV4-3 to TRBJ1-1; D uncertain. V lost 3 bases and J lost 1, with 12 bases in between. Germline V gives CDR1 LGHNA, CDR2 YSLEER. This CDR3 region has 15 residues. The CDR3 here is CASSQEVVWNTEAFF. The CDR3 DNA reads TGCGCCAGCAGCCAGGAGGTGGTGTGGAACACTGAAGCTTTCTTT.

The table lists this clonotype with a count of one. This chain joins TRBV19 and TRBJ2-7; a possible D gene is TRBD1 (6 bases). Germline loops: CDR1 LNHDA, CDR2 SQIVND (reference sequence). The V gene lost 4 bases and the J gene lost 0 bases, with 10 bases spanning the gap. The CDR3 is made up of 14 amino acids. The CDR3, as DNA: TGTGCCAGTAGTAACCGGGACACCTCCTACGAGCAGTACTTC. Protein: CASSNRDTSYEQYF.

This clonotype occurred a few times. The chain uses TRBV7-4 and TRBJ2-7; TRBD2 agrees at 7 bases. J gave up 7 bases and V 3 bases, and 6 bases lay outside the gene matches. The CDR3 totals 13 residues. CDR1 is SGHVT, CDR2 SQSDAQ, per germline. The CDR3 coding sequence is TGTGCCAGCAGCTTGGGAGGGTATGGAGAGCAGTACTTC. Translated: CASSLGGYGEQYF.

This clonotype was counted ten times or more. This rearrangement joins TRBV28 to TRBJ1-5; the match to TRBD1 covers 8 bases. J gave up 7 bases and V 6 bases, and 8 bases lay outside the gene matches. This CDR3 spans 14 amino acids. Per the germline V gene, CDR1 is MDHEN and CDR2 is SYDVKM. The CDR3 here is CASRPDRGWQPQHF. The CDR3 DNA reads as TGTGCCAGCAGACCTGACAGGGGATGGCAGCCCCAGCATTTT.

With respect to this clonotype: One end of the junction fails to match germline, which may point to a read error. The genes are TRBV6-5 and TRBJ2-5, with TRBD2 identical over 8 bases. Germline loops: CDR1 MNHEY, CDR2 SVGAGI. CDR3 size: 14 residues. DNA of the CDR3: TGTGCCAGCAGTAGTACTAGCGGAAAAGAGACCCAATACTTC. It yields the protein CASSSTSGKETQYF.

This clonotype has at least ten counts. The chain couples TRBV28 to TRBJ2-1, with D perhaps given as TRBD1 or TRBD2 (5 bases each). Looked up from germline, CDR1 is MDHEN and CDR2 is SYDVKM. Trimming took 1 base from V and 7 from J, leaving 14 bases between them. CDR3 size: 15 residues. CDR3 amino acids: CASSLSFGAVNEQFF. The CDR3 coding sequence is TGTGCCAGCAGTTTATCCTTCGGGGCCGTTAATGAGCAGTTCTTC.

This clonotype was recorded at least ten times. This chain joins TRBV2 and TRBJ2-5, with TRBD2 matching over 7 bases. The CDR3 contains 14 residues. V shed 2 bases and J 1 base; nucleotides not matched to a gene: 1. CDR1 and CDR2 (germline): SNHLY, FYNNEI. The CDR3: CASSERTSQETQYF. As DNA, the CDR3 is TGTGCCAGCAGTGAACGGACTAGCCAAGAGACCCAGTACTTC.

Comments on this clonotype: Germline is not matched at one junction end, which may reflect a read error. V gene TRBV29-1 combines with J gene TRBJ2-3; 8 nucleotides agree with TRBD2. This CDR3 spans 17 amino acids. Germline-derived CDR1 and CDR2 are SQVTM and ANQGSEA. The CDR3 DNA reads as TGCAGCGTAGATAGAACTAGCGGAGGTCTTAGCACAGATACTCAGTATTTT. As protein: CSVDRTSGGLSTDTQYF.

In its sample, this clonotype was seen a few times. The chain is built from TRBV12-3 or TRBV12-4 and TRBJ2-7; D might be TRBD1 (5 bases). V shed 3 bases and J shed 2 bases, with 14 bases lying between them. The CDR3 is made up of 15 amino acids. This CDR3 is CASSFQGFRTYEQYF. For the CDR3, the DNA is TGTGCCAGCAGTTTCCAGGGCTTCCGGACCTACGAGCAGTACTTC.